This record looks at one T cell receptor (beta chain) sequence and its context. No antigen is known for it. V was cut by 5 bases and J by 2 bases, with 21 bases left in between. CDR3 length: 17 residues. Germline CDR1 reads SEHNR; CDR2 reads FQNEAQ (reference sequence). The data were taken from a study of regulatory T cells in long-lasting Graves disease. About the study: Over 5 years of antithyroid drugs plus positive TSH receptor antibodies defined persistent Graves' disease. Notes on the study in general: Those with persistent disease had in common more public clonotypes (roughly 3,000) than new patients (approximately 1,000).

Stated time point: persistent/refractory GD, antithyroid drugs over 5 years with positive TRAb. The TCR library was made from RNA that had been extracted from PBMCs in TRIzol. Blood from the periphery, 8 to 9.5 milliliters in all, was drawn into EDTA tubes. CDR3-region Arm-PCR and iRepertoire HTBI primers produced the TCR beta libraries. Authors' data handling: Identified across the samples were 50 to 70 TRBV segments and about 15 TRBJ segments. TCRdb re-derived calls from the multiplex PCR reads in MiXCR, one entry per CDR3 protein. The V and J calls shown here were made by TCRdb, not taken from the authors' results. This table has 390,000 or so distinct CDR3 sequences, roughly 23% appearing once.

Sequenced here: peripheral blood mononuclear cells (PBMCs), sampled when the disease was refractory, from a patient treated with antithyroid drugs. The V gene is TRBV7-9, the J gene TRBJ2-5; perhaps TRBD2 as D (5 bases). The TCR comes from a woman between 35 and 50 years old with Graves disease. DNA of the CDR3: TGTGCCAGCAGCCAAAGTTGGGGAGCCCCAGCACAAGAGACCCAGTACTTC. Its protein is CASSQSWGAPAQETQYF.